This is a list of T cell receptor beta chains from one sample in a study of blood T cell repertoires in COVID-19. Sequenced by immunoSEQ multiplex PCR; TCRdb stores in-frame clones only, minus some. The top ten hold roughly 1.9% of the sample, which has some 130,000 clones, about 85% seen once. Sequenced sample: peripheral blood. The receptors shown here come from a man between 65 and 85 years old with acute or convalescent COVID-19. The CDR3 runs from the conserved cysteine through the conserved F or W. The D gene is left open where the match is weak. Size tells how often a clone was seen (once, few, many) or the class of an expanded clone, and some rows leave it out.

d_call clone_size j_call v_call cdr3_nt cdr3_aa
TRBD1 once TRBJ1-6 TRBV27 TGTGCCAGCCGCACGAGGACAGGCGAATCACCCCTCCACTTT CASRTRTGESPLHF
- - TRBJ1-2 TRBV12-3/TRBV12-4 TGTGCCAGCAGTCAGAGGGCCGGGAGCGGCTACACCTTC CASSQRAGSGYTF
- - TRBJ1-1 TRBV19 TGTGCCAGTAGTATCGTGGGGGGGGACACTGAAGCTTTCTTT CASSIVGGDTEAFF
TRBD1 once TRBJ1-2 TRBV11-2 TGTGCCAGCAGCCCACGGCTCTGGGGACAGGGGACCTATGGCTACACCTTC CASSPRLWGQGTYGYTF
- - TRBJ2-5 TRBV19 TGTGCCAGTAGTAGGACAGACCAAGAGACCCAGTACTTC CASSRTDQETQYF
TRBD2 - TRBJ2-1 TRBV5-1 TGCGCCAGCAACGGGGGGGCGGGGAGCTCCTACAATGAGCAGTTCTTC CASNGGAGSSYNEQFF
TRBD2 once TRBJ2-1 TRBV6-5 TGTGCCAGCAGTCCGGAGGGTGCGGGGGGGCGTGAGCAGTTCTTC CASSPEGAGGREQFF
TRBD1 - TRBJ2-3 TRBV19 TGTGCCAGTAGTATAGGGGAACAGGGGTCGGGTACGCAGTATTTT CASSIGEQGSGTQYF
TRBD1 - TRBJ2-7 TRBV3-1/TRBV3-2 TGTGCCAGCAGCTCGTCCGGGACAGACCTATACGAGCAGTACTTC CASSSSGTDLYEQYF
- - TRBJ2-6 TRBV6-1 TGTGCCAGCAGTGACGAGGAAGGACTGCGGGCCAACGTCCTGACTTTC CASSDEEGLRANVLTF
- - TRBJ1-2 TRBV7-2 TGTGCCAGCAGCTTAGACGACAGACCCTATGGCTACACCTTC CASSLDDRPYGYTF
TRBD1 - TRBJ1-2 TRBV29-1 TGCAGCGTACACCGGGACAGCTCGAACTATGGCTACACCTTC CSVHRDSSNYGYTF
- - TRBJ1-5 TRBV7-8 TGTGCCAGCAGCTCTGGAATAGGGGCTGGCCAGCCCCAGCATTTT CASSSGIGAGQPQHF
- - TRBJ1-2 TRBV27 TGTGCCAGCAGTTTATGGGGAGGGGTTTCTGGCTACACCTTC CASSLWGGVSGYTF
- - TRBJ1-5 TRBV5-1 TGCGCCAGCAGCCCGGGCGGGGAAGGTCAGCCCCAGCATTTT CASSPGGEGQPQHF
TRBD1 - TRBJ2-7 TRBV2 TGTGCCAGCCTCCGGGACAGTAGCTCCTACGAGCAGTACTTC CASLRDSSSYEQYF
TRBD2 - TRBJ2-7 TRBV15 TGTGCCACCAGCAGGACGACCTTCCCCAACCGGGAGGGGTGGTTACCCTACGAGCAGTACTTC CATSRTTFPNREGWLPYEQYF
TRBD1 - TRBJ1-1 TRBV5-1 TGCGCCAGCAGCAGGGACAGGGGGAACACTGAAGCTTTCTTT CASSRDRGNTEAFF
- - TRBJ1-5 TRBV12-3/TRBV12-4 TGTGCCAGCAGTTTAGGTCTCAGTCAGCCCCAGCATTTT CASSLGLSQPQHF
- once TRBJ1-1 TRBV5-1 TGCGCCAGCAGCTTGCGACTTTGGCAGGGAGGGAAGAACACTGAAGCTTTCTTT CASSLRLWQGGKNTEAFF
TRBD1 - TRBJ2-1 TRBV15 TGTGCCACCAGCAGAGATGGGGGACAGGGTGACGACAATGAGCAGTTCTTC CATSRDGGQGDDNEQFF
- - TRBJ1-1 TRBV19 TGTGCCAGTAGTGGGAGGGTTTTCACTGAAGCTTTCTTT CASSGRVFTEAFF
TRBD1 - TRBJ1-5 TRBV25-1 TGTGCCAGCGGCTCCGGGGGACAGGGTGGTTGTAGCAATCAGCCCCAGCATTTT CASGSGGQGGCSNQPQHF
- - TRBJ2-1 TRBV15 TGTGCCACCAGCCTAGCCCTAACAGAGAATGAGCAGTTCTTC CATSLALTENEQFF
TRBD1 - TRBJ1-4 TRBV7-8 TGTGCCAGCAGCTTACTACAGGGGCGTGAAAAACTGTTTTTT CASSLLQGREKLFF
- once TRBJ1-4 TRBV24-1 TGTGCCATCCCGGGACAATCTTGTGAAAAACTGTTTTTT CAIPGQSCEKLFF
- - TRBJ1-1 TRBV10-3 TGTGCCATCAGTGATCTGGACAGCCGGAGGTGGACTGAAGCTTTCTTT CAISDLDSRRWTEAFF
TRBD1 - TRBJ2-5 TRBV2 TGTGCCAGCAGTGCCGGGACAGAAGAGACCCAGTACTTC CASSAGTEETQYF
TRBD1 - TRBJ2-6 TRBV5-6 TGTGCCAGCAGACCAGGGGGCGCTGGGGCCAACGTCCTGACTTTC CASRPGGAGANVLTF
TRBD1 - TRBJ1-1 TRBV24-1 TGTGCCACCCGTGGACAGGGGAACACTGAAGCTTTCTTT CATRGQGNTEAFF
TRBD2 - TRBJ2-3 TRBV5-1 TGCGCCAGCACCTCGAACCCCGGGGGGAGCACAGATACGCAGTATTTT CASTSNPGGSTDTQYF
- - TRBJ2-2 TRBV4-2 TGTGCCAGCAGCCAAGGGTCCGGTCACACCGGGGAGCTGTTTTTT CASSQGSGHTGELFF
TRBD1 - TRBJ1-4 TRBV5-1 TGCGCCAGCGGGACAGGGGGGACCACTAATGAAAAACTGTTTTTT CASGTGGTTNEKLFF
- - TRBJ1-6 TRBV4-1 TGCGCCAGCAGCCGAACAGGGTATGATTCACCCCTCCACTTT CASSRTGYDSPLHF
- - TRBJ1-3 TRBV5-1 TGCGCCAGCAGCTTGACCGCGGGGGAGGACACCATATATTTT CASSLTAGEDTIYF
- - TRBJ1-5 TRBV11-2 TGTGCCAGCGGGTCAGGCAGCAATCAGCCCCAGCATTTT CASGSGSNQPQHF
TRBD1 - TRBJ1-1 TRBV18 TGTGCCAGCCGGGGACAGGGACTGAACACTGAAGCTTTCTTT CASRGQGLNTEAFF
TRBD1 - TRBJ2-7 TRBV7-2 TGTGCCAGCAGCTTAGTTGGGACAGGGGACTTCTACGAGCAGTACTTC CASSLVGTGDFYEQYF
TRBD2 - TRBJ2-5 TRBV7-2 TGTGCCAGCAGCTTAGGGAATAGCGGGGCAAACCAAGAGACCCAGTACTTC CASSLGNSGANQETQYF
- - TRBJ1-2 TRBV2 TGTGCCAGCAGTCAGGTCCGAAGCTACACCTTC CASSQVRSYTF
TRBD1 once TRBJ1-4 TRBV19 TGTGCCAGTACCACGACAGGGTATAATGAAAAACTGTTTTTT CASTTTGYNEKLFF
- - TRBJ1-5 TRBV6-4 TGTGCCACTAATCAGCCCCAGCATTTT CATNQPQHF
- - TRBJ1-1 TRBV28 TGTGCCACCCACCCACTCGGACAGGAAGCTTTCTTT CATHPLGQEAFF
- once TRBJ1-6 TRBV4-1 TGCGCCAGCAGCCCCCTCCCTTATAATTCACCCCTCCACTTT CASSPLPYNSPLHF
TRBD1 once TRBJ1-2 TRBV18 TGTGCCAGCTCACCAAGGACAGGGAATGGCTACACCTTC CASSPRTGNGYTF
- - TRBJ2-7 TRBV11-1 TGTGCCAGCAGCTTGGAGGGGATAACTTTCTACGAGCAGTACTTC CASSLEGITFYEQYF
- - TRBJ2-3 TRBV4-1 TGCGCCAGCAGGGGACACCCTAGCACAGATACGCAGTATTTT CASRGHPSTDTQYF
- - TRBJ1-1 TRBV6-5 TGTGCCAGCAGCTCCCGGGCTGGGGGAGGAACTGAAGCTTTCTTT CASSSRAGGGTEAFF
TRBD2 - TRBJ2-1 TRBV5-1 TGCGCCAGCAGCTTGGTTCAGGGCGGGGGTGAGCAGTTCTTC CASSLVQGGGEQFF
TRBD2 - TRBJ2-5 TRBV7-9 TGTGCCAGCAGCTTATATGTGGGAGGGAGAAAAGAGACCCAGTACTTC CASSLYVGGRKETQYF
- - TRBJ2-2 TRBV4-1 TGCGCCAGCAGCCAAGATCAAAGGGGAACCGGGGAGCTGTTTTTT CASSQDQRGTGELFF
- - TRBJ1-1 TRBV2 TGTGCCAGCAACCCACAGGGTCTGAACACTGAAGCTTTCTTT CASNPQGLNTEAFF
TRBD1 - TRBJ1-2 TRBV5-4 TGTGCCAGCAGGACCGACAGGGGGAATGGCTACACCTTC CASRTDRGNGYTF
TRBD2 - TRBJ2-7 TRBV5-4 TGTGCCAGCAGCCTAGCGGGGGGCCTTACCTACGAGCAGTACTTC CASSLAGGLTYEQYF